The rows below give T cell receptor beta chains drawn from one sample of a study of naive and memory T cell subsets. From the UMI-ligation and nested PCR reads, TCRdb called clonotypes with MiXCR, one entry per CDR3 protein. The repertoire consists of tens of thousands of distinct CDR3 sequences, with about 12% occurring once and the leading ten covering about 0.93%. The sequencing input was central memory CD4+ T cells from blood. The receptors were sampled from a human donor in good health. Each CDR3 is given with its conserved first and last residue. The order of the fields is clone size, J gene, D gene, V gene, CDR3 protein, CDR3 DNA. The D gene is left open where the match is weak. Clone size is not always given. Where it is, it says once, few, many or a class for expanded clones.

clone size: many; J gene: TRBJ2-6; D gene: .; V gene: TRBV21-1; CDR3 protein: CASSKEAGGSSGANVLTF; CDR3 DNA: TGTGCCAGCAGCAAAGAGGCAGGGGGAAGCTCTGGGGCCAACGTCCTGACTTTC
clone size: few; J gene: TRBJ2-3; D gene: TRBD2; V gene: TRBV4-3; CDR3 protein: CASSQGGLAGGRWNTDTQYF; CDR3 DNA: TGCGCCAGCAGCCAAGGCGGACTAGCGGGAGGGAGGTGGAACACAGATACGCAGTATTTT
clone size: many; J gene: TRBJ2-7; D gene: .; V gene: TRBV18; CDR3 protein: CASSPKYEQYF; CDR3 DNA: TGTGCCAGCTCACCGAAGTACGAGCAGTACTTC
clone size: few; J gene: TRBJ1-1; D gene: .; V gene: TRBV7-8; CDR3 protein: CASSLQRRGTEAFF; CDR3 DNA: TGTGCCAGCAGCTTACAGAGGCGGGGAACTGAAGCTTTCTTT
clone size: .; J gene: TRBJ1-1; D gene: .; V gene: TRBV18; CDR3 protein: CASSPPIAGTEAFF; CDR3 DNA: TGTGCCAGCTCACCACCGATAGCGGGCACTGAAGCTTTCTTT
clone size: .; J gene: TRBJ1-5; D gene: .; V gene: TRBV20-1; CDR3 protein: CSASEGPYSNQPQHF; CDR3 DNA: TGCAGTGCTAGTGAGGGGCCTTATAGCAATCAGCCCCAGCATTTT
clone size: .; J gene: TRBJ2-7; D gene: .; V gene: TRBV20-1; CDR3 protein: CSARTTTYEQYF; CDR3 DNA: TGCAGTGCACGGACAACAACCTACGAGCAGTACTTC
clone size: .; J gene: TRBJ2-2; D gene: .; V gene: TRBV5-1; CDR3 protein: CASRQQMQTELGELFF; CDR3 DNA: TGCGCCAGCAGACAACAAATGCAGACAGAACTGGGGGAGCTGTTTTTT
clone size: few; J gene: TRBJ2-3; D gene: .; V gene: TRBV18; CDR3 protein: CASSVTRQEADTQYF; CDR3 DNA: TGTGCCAGCTCAGTCACTCGCCAGGAAGCAGATACGCAGTATTTT
clone size: .; J gene: TRBJ2-7; D gene: .; V gene: TRBV6-5; CDR3 protein: CASSISRPVTYEQYF; CDR3 DNA: TGTGCCAGCAGCATATCTCGACCGGTTACCTACGAGCAGTACTTC
clone size: few; J gene: TRBJ2-1; D gene: TRBD1; V gene: TRBV7-8; CDR3 protein: CASSLSGTGGYNEQFF; CDR3 DNA: TGTGCCAGCAGCTTAAGTGGGACAGGGGGATACAATGAGCAGTTCTTC
clone size: .; J gene: TRBJ2-2; D gene: .; V gene: TRBV10-3; CDR3 protein: CAISGRQGGNTGELFF; CDR3 DNA: TGTGCCATCAGTGGGCGGCAGGGAGGCAACACCGGGGAGCTGTTTTTT
clone size: .; J gene: TRBJ2-1; D gene: .; V gene: TRBV11-2; CDR3 protein: CASSLDGNREQFF; CDR3 DNA: TGTGCCAGCAGCTTAGATGGCAATCGGGAGCAGTTCTTC
clone size: many; J gene: TRBJ2-3; D gene: TRBD2; V gene: TRBV11-2; CDR3 protein: CASSLDGGEKQYF; CDR3 DNA: TGTGCCAGCAGCTTAGATGGGGGGGAAAAACAGTATTTT
clone size: .; J gene: TRBJ1-1; D gene: .; V gene: TRBV7-3; CDR3 protein: CASSLTGTNTEAFF; CDR3 DNA: TGTGCCAGCAGCTTAACTGGGACGAACACTGAAGCTTTCTTT
clone size: few; J gene: TRBJ1-1; D gene: .; V gene: TRBV3-1; CDR3 protein: CASSQGHKNTEAFF; CDR3 DNA: TGTGCCAGCAGCCAAGGGCATAAGAACACTGAAGCTTTCTTT
clone size: .; J gene: TRBJ2-2; D gene: .; V gene: TRBV7-3; CDR3 protein: CASSPVSAGELFF; CDR3 DNA: TGTGCCAGCAGCCCCGTTTCGGCCGGGGAGCTGTTTTTT
clone size: few; J gene: TRBJ2-5; D gene: .; V gene: TRBV19; CDR3 protein: CASSIWGETQYF; CDR3 DNA: TGTGCCAGTAGTATATGGGGGGAGACCCAGTACTTC
clone size: .; J gene: TRBJ2-7; D gene: .; V gene: TRBV29-1; CDR3 protein: CSVINDGARGIQYF; CDR3 DNA: TGCAGCGTTATCAATGATGGGGCGAGGGGAATACAGTACTTC
clone size: .; J gene: TRBJ2-2; D gene: .; V gene: TRBV5-1; CDR3 protein: CASSLLGPGELFF; CDR3 DNA: TGCGCCAGCAGCTTGCTGGGGCCCGGGGAGCTGTTTTTT
clone size: .; J gene: TRBJ2-7; D gene: .; V gene: TRBV29-1; CDR3 protein: CSVLSQGGNEQYF; CDR3 DNA: TGCAGCGTTCTGTCGCAGGGAGGCAACGAGCAGTACTTC
clone size: .; J gene: TRBJ1-5; D gene: .; V gene: TRBV18; CDR3 protein: CASSLLQVPYSNQPQHF; CDR3 DNA: TGTGCCAGCTCCCTCCTACAGGTTCCATATAGCAATCAGCCCCAGCATTTT
clone size: .; J gene: TRBJ2-4; D gene: .; V gene: TRBV28; CDR3 protein: CASRTLSWNKNIQYF; CDR3 DNA: TGTGCCAGCAGGACCCTGAGTTGGAACAAAAACATTCAGTACTTC
clone size: few; J gene: TRBJ2-7; D gene: TRBD1; V gene: TRBV6-1; CDR3 protein: CASSERWQGAFYEQYF; CDR3 DNA: TGTGCCAGCAGTGAAAGGTGGCAGGGGGCGTTCTACGAGCAGTACTTC
clone size: few; J gene: TRBJ2-5; D gene: TRBD2; V gene: TRBV12-3/TRBV12-4; CDR3 protein: CASRRDYRQETQYF; CDR3 DNA: TGTGCCAGCAGGAGGGACTACCGCCAAGAGACCCAGTACTTC
clone size: many; J gene: TRBJ2-5; D gene: .; V gene: TRBV5-4; CDR3 protein: CASSLTGAQETQYF; CDR3 DNA: TGTGCCAGCAGCCTGACAGGCGCCCAAGAGACCCAGTACTTC
clone size: few; J gene: TRBJ1-1; D gene: TRBD1; V gene: TRBV20-1; CDR3 protein: CSARGGTGTEAFF; CDR3 DNA: TGCAGTGCTAGAGGTGGGACAGGGACTGAAGCTTTCTTT
clone size: many; J gene: TRBJ1-1; D gene: .; V gene: TRBV6-5; CDR3 protein: CASSEQTNTEAFF; CDR3 DNA: TGTGCCAGCAGTGAACAGACGAACACTGAAGCTTTCTTT
clone size: .; J gene: TRBJ1-6; D gene: .; V gene: TRBV11-2; CDR3 protein: CASSHPGGLSSYNSPLHF; CDR3 DNA: TGTGCCAGCAGCCATCCCGGGGGACTCAGCTCCTATAATTCACCCCTCCACTTT
clone size: .; J gene: TRBJ2-6; D gene: .; V gene: TRBV6-2/TRBV6-3; CDR3 protein: CASSYSRGNSGANVLTF; CDR3 DNA: TGTGCCAGCAGTTATAGCAGGGGTAACTCTGGGGCCAACGTCCTGACTTTC
clone size: few; J gene: TRBJ2-3; D gene: .; V gene: TRBV20-1; CDR3 protein: CSARDLREIIDTQYF; CDR3 DNA: TGCAGTGCTAGAGATCTGAGAGAGATAATAGATACGCAGTATTTT
clone size: many; J gene: TRBJ2-3; D gene: .; V gene: TRBV10-3; CDR3 protein: CAIRSTVTDTQYF; CDR3 DNA: TGTGCCATCAGGTCGACAGTGACAGATACGCAGTATTTT
clone size: few; J gene: TRBJ1-4; D gene: .; V gene: TRBV20-1; CDR3 protein: CSAADRSGFGEKLFF; CDR3 DNA: TGCAGTGCCGCCGACAGGTCGGGCTTTGGTGAAAAACTGTTTTTT
clone size: few; J gene: TRBJ1-1; D gene: .; V gene: TRBV30; CDR3 protein: CAWRFRPGAGSTEAFF; CDR3 DNA: TGTGCCTGGAGGTTCCGTCCGGGGGCTGGGTCCACTGAAGCTTTCTTT
clone size: many; J gene: TRBJ2-6; D gene: .; V gene: TRBV24-1; CDR3 protein: CATSDTRSGANVLTF; CDR3 DNA: TGTGCCACCAGTGACACGAGATCTGGGGCCAACGTCCTGACTTTC
clone size: .; J gene: TRBJ2-5; D gene: TRBD1; V gene: TRBV5-1; CDR3 protein: CASSLIPGQWGTQYF; CDR3 DNA: TGCGCCAGCAGCTTGATCCCGGGACAGTGGGGGACCCAGTACTTC
clone size: few; J gene: TRBJ1-5; D gene: .; V gene: TRBV20-1; CDR3 protein: CSASVTANQPQHF; CDR3 DNA: TGCAGTGCTAGTGTTACAGCTAATCAGCCCCAGCATTTT
clone size: .; J gene: TRBJ1-6; D gene: .; V gene: TRBV27; CDR3 protein: CASSWGVRRSLHF; CDR3 DNA: TGTGCCAGCAGTTGGGGCGTGCGTCGATCCCTCCACTTT
clone size: many; J gene: TRBJ2-7; D gene: TRBD2; V gene: TRBV6-6; CDR3 protein: CASSGTSGSPYEQYF; CDR3 DNA: TGTGCCAGCAGCGGTACTAGCGGGAGTCCCTACGAGCAGTACTTC
clone size: few; J gene: TRBJ2-2; D gene: .; V gene: TRBV5-1; CDR3 protein: CASSPGQSTGELFF; CDR3 DNA: TGCGCCAGCAGCCCCGGACAGAGCACCGGGGAGCTGTTTTTT
clone size: many; J gene: TRBJ2-1; D gene: TRBD1; V gene: TRBV12-3/TRBV12-4; CDR3 protein: CASRTAGGSYNEQFF; CDR3 DNA: TGTGCCAGCAGAACAGCAGGGGGCTCCTACAATGAGCAGTTCTTC
clone size: .; J gene: TRBJ1-2; D gene: .; V gene: TRBV4-2; CDR3 protein: CASSQDTAGFNYGYTF; CDR3 DNA: TGTGCCAGCAGCCAAGATACAGCGGGATTTAACTATGGCTACACCTTC
clone size: many; J gene: TRBJ2-3; D gene: .; V gene: TRBV24-1; CDR3 protein: CATSDPNTDTQYF; CDR3 DNA: TGTGCCACCAGTGACCCAAACACAGATACGCAGTATTTT
clone size: .; J gene: TRBJ2-1; D gene: .; V gene: TRBV11-2; CDR3 protein: CASSPGAGTHNEQFF; CDR3 DNA: TGTGCCAGCAGCCCGGGGGCAGGGACCCACAATGAGCAGTTCTTC
clone size: many; J gene: TRBJ1-2; D gene: .; V gene: TRBV5-1; CDR3 protein: CASSLGSTVTYGYTF; CDR3 DNA: TGCGCCAGCAGCTTGGGCAGTACAGTAACCTATGGCTACACCTTC
clone size: few; J gene: TRBJ2-5; D gene: TRBD1; V gene: TRBV14; CDR3 protein: CASSPQGGETQYF; CDR3 DNA: TGTGCCAGCAGCCCACAGGGGGGAGAGACCCAGTACTTC
clone size: few; J gene: TRBJ1-2; D gene: TRBD1; V gene: TRBV12-3/TRBV12-4; CDR3 protein: CASSSRQGPNYGYTF; CDR3 DNA: TGTGCCAGCAGTTCCAGACAGGGTCCCAACTATGGCTACACCTTC
clone size: many; J gene: TRBJ2-4; D gene: .; V gene: TRBV4-1; CDR3 protein: CASSQDFGGMGKNIQYF; CDR3 DNA: TGCGCCAGCAGCCAAGATTTTGGGGGTATGGGCAAAAACATTCAGTACTTC
clone size: many; J gene: TRBJ2-3; D gene: TRBD2; V gene: TRBV11-2; CDR3 protein: CASSLDGGSPSDTQYF; CDR3 DNA: TGTGCCAGCAGCTTAGACGGCGGGAGCCCCTCAGATACGCAGTATTTT
clone size: .; J gene: TRBJ1-4; D gene: TRBD1; V gene: TRBV5-1; CDR3 protein: CASSRDRGEEKLFF; CDR3 DNA: TGCGCCAGCAGCCGGGACAGGGGTGAAGAAAAACTGTTTTTT
clone size: .; J gene: TRBJ2-1; D gene: .; V gene: TRBV4-2; CDR3 protein: CASSLQTMGGGYNEQFF; CDR3 DNA: TGTGCCAGCAGCCTCCAAACAATGGGGGGAGGTTACAATGAGCAGTTCTTC
clone size: few; J gene: TRBJ2-3; D gene: .; V gene: TRBV7-3; CDR3 protein: CASRAADTQYF; CDR3 DNA: TGTGCCAGCAGGGCGGCAGATACGCAGTATTTT
clone size: many; J gene: TRBJ2-7; D gene: .; V gene: TRBV20-1; CDR3 protein: CSAAGGAFYEQYF; CDR3 DNA: TGCAGTGCCGCAGGGGGGGCTTTCTACGAGCAGTACTTC
clone size: .; J gene: TRBJ2-7; D gene: .; V gene: TRBV12-3/TRBV12-4; CDR3 protein: CASSSKPVTIEQYF; CDR3 DNA: TGTGCCAGCAGTTCAAAGCCAGTTACCATTGAGCAGTACTTC
clone size: few; J gene: TRBJ1-1; D gene: TRBD1; V gene: TRBV24-1; CDR3 protein: CATKEGQSKNTEAFF; CDR3 DNA: TGTGCCACTAAAGAGGGACAGAGTAAGAACACTGAAGCTTTCTTT
clone size: many; J gene: TRBJ2-3; D gene: .; V gene: TRBV28; CDR3 protein: CASSLGYQGYTDTQYF; CDR3 DNA: TGTGCCAGCAGTTTAGGGTATCAGGGGTACACAGATACGCAGTATTTT
clone size: .; J gene: TRBJ2-1; D gene: TRBD2; V gene: TRBV7-3; CDR3 protein: CASSQGTSGHYNEQFF; CDR3 DNA: TGTGCCAGCAGCCAAGGGACTAGCGGCCATTACAATGAGCAGTTCTTC
clone size: .; J gene: TRBJ1-5; D gene: .; V gene: TRBV7-2; CDR3 protein: CASSLSRGPNRPQHF; CDR3 DNA: TGTGCCAGCAGCTTATCCCGGGGCCCCAATCGGCCCCAGCATTTT
clone size: few; J gene: TRBJ1-2; D gene: TRBD1; V gene: TRBV18; CDR3 protein: CASSPMAGGDYGYTF; CDR3 DNA: TGTGCCAGCTCACCAATGGCAGGGGGTGACTATGGCTACACCTTC